This T cell receptor beta chain appears in the sequencing data of a study of blood T cell repertoires in COVID-19. Study at large: COVID-19 samples collected from the United States, Italy and Spain covered acute and convalescent phases. Nucleic acid was either cDNA or gDNA, and it came from T cells, B-cell-depleted T cells, or PBMCs.

Germline loops: CDR1 LNHNV, CDR2 YYDKDF (reference sequence). The CDR3 has 16 amino acids. V trimming: 0 bases; J trimming: 5 bases; junction bases outside the gene matches: 5. Individuals drawn from under 30 US areas were roughly 18 to 95 years old. Per the original methods: Researchers report that nucleated cell counts were estimated from reference gene primer amplification. Generated by immunoSEQ multiplex PCR, the TCRdb table keeps only in-frame clones and is missing some. The D gene and trimming were derived from the DNA, and the V and J assignments and clone size from that table. The sample yields about 140,000 clones, 87% seen once.

The chain recombines TRBV15 with TRBJ2-7; TRBD2 agrees at 12 bases. Source material: PBMCs or T cells enriched from blood (not recorded which). The clonotype originates from a man aged 60 to 69 who had recovered from COVID-19. Written as DNA, the CDR3 is TGTGCCACCAGCAGAGATCTGACTAGCGGGAGCCACGAGCAGTACTTC. Protein sequence: CATSRDLTSGSHEQYF.